Listed below are T cell receptor beta chains from one sample, sequenced in a study of cytomegalovirus exposure and HLA in healthy donors. Repertoires were generated with immunoSEQ multiplex PCR, while TCRdb's copy carries only in-frame clones and drops some. The table records about 120,000 clones, roughly 69% of them present only once. The sample comprised PBMCs. Receptors were obtained from a middle-aged woman in good health and CMV-seropositive. CDR3s include the opening cysteine and the closing phenylalanine or tryptophan. D genes are given only for firm matches. Only part of the rows carry a size: once, few, many, or a class if the clone is expanded.

clone_size: .
d_call: TRBD2
v_call: TRBV4-1
j_call: TRBJ2-7
cdr3_nt: TGCGCCAGCAGCCAAGCCTTAGGCGGGAGAGGGTACGAGCAGTACTTC
cdr3_aa: CASSQALGGRGYEQYF

clone_size: .
d_call: .
v_call: TRBV27
j_call: TRBJ1-3
cdr3_nt: TGTGCCAGCAGTTTAAGGGCGACAGGCACCGCAGGCTCTGGAAACACCATATATTTT
cdr3_aa: CASSLRATGTAGSGNTIYF

clone_size: .
d_call: .
v_call: TRBV9
j_call: TRBJ2-5
cdr3_nt: TGTGCCAGCAGCGTAGCGGGAACCCAAGAGACCCAGTACTTC
cdr3_aa: CASSVAGTQETQYF

clone_size: once
d_call: .
v_call: TRBV15
j_call: TRBJ1-1
cdr3_nt: TGTGCCACCAGCAGATCGACAGCGAACACTGAAGCTTTCTTT
cdr3_aa: CATSRSTANTEAFF

clone_size: .
d_call: .
v_call: TRBV4-2
j_call: TRBJ2-7
cdr3_nt: TGTGCCAGCAGCCCTTCGGGATGGCTCCTTGACTCCTACGAGCAGTACTTC
cdr3_aa: CASSPSGWLLDSYEQYF

clone_size: .
d_call: .
v_call: TRBV7-9
j_call: TRBJ1-4
cdr3_nt: TGTGCCAGCAGCAGTCGGACGGGGGTTAATGAAAAACTGTTTTTT
cdr3_aa: CASSSRTGVNEKLFF

clone_size: .
d_call: TRBD2
v_call: TRBV9
j_call: TRBJ2-6
cdr3_nt: TGTGCCAGCAGCGTAGTTCAGGGACTATCTGGGGCCAACGTCCTGACTTTC
cdr3_aa: CASSVVQGLSGANVLTF

clone_size: .
d_call: TRBD2
v_call: TRBV15
j_call: TRBJ2-7
cdr3_nt: TGTGCCACCAGCAGAGGACTAGCGGGAGGGCCCTCCTACGAGCAGTACTTC
cdr3_aa: CATSRGLAGGPSYEQYF

clone_size: .
d_call: .
v_call: TRBV2
j_call: TRBJ2-4
cdr3_nt: TGTGCCAGCAGTGGGCAGGGATTAAACATTCAGTACTTC
cdr3_aa: CASSGQGLNIQYF

clone_size: .
d_call: .
v_call: TRBV27
j_call: TRBJ1-2
cdr3_nt: TGTGCCAGCAGTTTAACTAGAGAGGCCTTGGGCTACACCTTC
cdr3_aa: CASSLTREALGYTF

clone_size: .
d_call: .
v_call: TRBV10-3
j_call: TRBJ1-1
cdr3_nt: TGTGCCAGTGAAGACAAAGAGAACACTGAAGCTTTCTTT
cdr3_aa: CASEDKENTEAFF

clone_size: .
d_call: TRBD1
v_call: TRBV9
j_call: TRBJ2-7
cdr3_nt: TGTGCCAGCAGCGGTTTACGACAGGGGTTGTACTTC
cdr3_aa: CASSGLRQGLYF

clone_size: .
d_call: .
v_call: TRBV4-3
j_call: TRBJ1-5
cdr3_nt: TGCGCCAGCAGCCAAGATCGGTTCGGGAGTCAGCCCCAGCATTTT
cdr3_aa: CASSQDRFGSQPQHF

clone_size: .
d_call: .
v_call: TRBV4-1
j_call: TRBJ2-7
cdr3_nt: TGCGCCAGCAGCCAAAAACAGGGATACGAGCAGTACTTC
cdr3_aa: CASSQKQGYEQYF

clone_size: .
d_call: TRBD1
v_call: TRBV7-3
j_call: TRBJ1-1
cdr3_nt: TGTGCCAGCAGCTTTCAGGGGGGTATGAACACTGAAGCTTTCTTT
cdr3_aa: CASSFQGGMNTEAFF

clone_size: .
d_call: .
v_call: TRBV4-3
j_call: TRBJ2-5
cdr3_nt: TGCGCCAGCAGCCAAGACGTAGGGGCAGGCATGGAGACCCAGTACTTC
cdr3_aa: CASSQDVGAGMETQYF

clone_size: .
d_call: .
v_call: TRBV6-6
j_call: TRBJ2-7
cdr3_nt: TGTGCCAGCAGTACTATTCGGGACTTCACCTACGAGCAGTACTTC
cdr3_aa: CASSTIRDFTYEQYF

clone_size: .
d_call: TRBD1
v_call: TRBV4-2
j_call: TRBJ2-7
cdr3_nt: TGTGCCAGCAGCCAAGAGGGACAGGGGACCTACGAGCAGTACTTC
cdr3_aa: CASSQEGQGTYEQYF

clone_size: .
d_call: .
v_call: TRBV18
j_call: TRBJ1-1
cdr3_nt: TGTGCCAGCTCGCTACCAGTGGACGCAGGGGCTTTCTTT
cdr3_aa: CASSLPVDAGAFF

clone_size: .
d_call: .
v_call: TRBV9
j_call: TRBJ2-7
cdr3_nt: TGTGCCAGCAGCGTAGAACAGGGTGAATCCTACGAGCAGTACTTC
cdr3_aa: CASSVEQGESYEQYF

clone_size: .
d_call: .
v_call: TRBV10-1
j_call: TRBJ1-6
cdr3_nt: TGCGCCAGCACCCAAGGGGGACGGCATGCACAGAATTCACCCCTCCACTTT
cdr3_aa: CASTQGGRHAQNSPLHF

clone_size: .
d_call: .
v_call: TRBV4-1
j_call: TRBJ2-7
cdr3_nt: TGCGCCAGCAGCCCGAAGGTGGGACAACTTCCCTACGAGCAGTACTTC
cdr3_aa: CASSPKVGQLPYEQYF

clone_size: .
d_call: TRBD1
v_call: TRBV9
j_call: TRBJ1-5
cdr3_nt: TGTGCCAGCAGCGCCTCAGGGGGCGGTCAGCCCCAGCATTTT
cdr3_aa: CASSASGGGQPQHF

clone_size: .
d_call: TRBD1
v_call: TRBV18
j_call: TRBJ1-5
cdr3_nt: TGTGCCAGCTCACTGGACAGGAGCGGCAATCAGCCCCAGCATTTT
cdr3_aa: CASSLDRSGNQPQHF

clone_size: few
d_call: TRBD1
v_call: TRBV4-2
j_call: TRBJ1-1
cdr3_nt: TGTGCCAGCAGCCTTGGGGACAGGGAAACTGAAGCTTTCTTT
cdr3_aa: CASSLGDRETEAFF

clone_size: few
d_call: .
v_call: TRBV2
j_call: TRBJ2-2
cdr3_nt: TGTGCCAGCAGTGATTGGGGGGCCGGGGAGCTGTTTTTT
cdr3_aa: CASSDWGAGELFF

clone_size: .
d_call: TRBD2
v_call: TRBV5-1
j_call: TRBJ2-1
cdr3_nt: TGCGCCAGCAGCCCCGTCGGCGCGGGGGTTTACAATGAGCAGTTCTTC
cdr3_aa: CASSPVGAGVYNEQFF

clone_size: .
d_call: .
v_call: TRBV28
j_call: TRBJ2-7
cdr3_nt: TGTGCCAGCAGTTTATCTCGAGGGTACGAGCAGTACTTC
cdr3_aa: CASSLSRGYEQYF

clone_size: .
d_call: .
v_call: TRBV19
j_call: TRBJ1-1
cdr3_nt: TGTGCCAGTAGTACCCAGGGGAACACTGAAGCTTTCTTT
cdr3_aa: CASSTQGNTEAFF

clone_size: .
d_call: TRBD2
v_call: TRBV27
j_call: TRBJ2-5
cdr3_nt: TGTGCCAGCAGCAAGCGGGAGGGCCTCCTGGTGACCCAGTACTTC
cdr3_aa: CASSKREGLLVTQYF

clone_size: once
d_call: .
v_call: TRBV5-1
j_call: TRBJ2-6
cdr3_nt: TGCGCCAGCAGCGATACAGGGTCTGGGGCCAACGTCCTGACTTTC
cdr3_aa: CASSDTGSGANVLTF

clone_size: .
d_call: TRBD1
v_call: TRBV11-1
j_call: TRBJ2-7
cdr3_nt: TGTGCCAGCAGCTTAGGATACAGGGGGCGTGAAGAGCAGTACTTC
cdr3_aa: CASSLGYRGREEQYF

clone_size: few
d_call: .
v_call: TRBV7-9
j_call: TRBJ2-1
cdr3_nt: TGTGCCAGCAGCCTAACCGTTAATGAGCAGTTCTTC
cdr3_aa: CASSLTVNEQFF

clone_size: few
d_call: .
v_call: TRBV21-1
j_call: TRBJ1-5
cdr3_nt: TGTGCCAGCAACCGGGACAGGGGGAATCAGCCCCAGCATTTT
cdr3_aa: CASNRDRGNQPQHF

clone_size: .
d_call: TRBD2
v_call: TRBV30
j_call: TRBJ2-1
cdr3_nt: TGTGCCTGGAGTGTACTAGCGGGAGCCCGAGAGCAGTTCTTC
cdr3_aa: CAWSVLAGAREQFF

clone_size: .
d_call: .
v_call: TRBV7-2
j_call: TRBJ2-1
cdr3_nt: TGTGCCAGCAGCTTAGCGGGAGGGGGAGAGCAGTTCTTC
cdr3_aa: CASSLAGGGEQFF

clone_size: .
d_call: TRBD2
v_call: TRBV7-7
j_call: TRBJ2-1
cdr3_nt: TGTGCTAGCAGCTTAGAACTAGCGGGAGAATCAGGGGAGCAGTTCTTC
cdr3_aa: CASSLELAGESGEQFF

clone_size: .
d_call: TRBD1
v_call: TRBV6-6
j_call: TRBJ2-2
cdr3_nt: TGTGCCAGCAGCACAGGGGTCACCGGGGAGCTGTTTTTT
cdr3_aa: CASSTGVTGELFF

clone_size: .
d_call: .
v_call: TRBV5-6
j_call: TRBJ2-7
cdr3_nt: TGTGCCAGCAGCTTGTCAGTAAGACAGGAGTCCGAGCAGTACTTC
cdr3_aa: CASSLSVRQESEQYF

clone_size: few
d_call: TRBD2
v_call: TRBV7-3
j_call: TRBJ2-1
cdr3_nt: TGTGCCAGCAGCCCACGCGGAGCGGGAGCCCCCAATGAGCAGTTCTTC
cdr3_aa: CASSPRGAGAPNEQFF

clone_size: .
d_call: .
v_call: TRBV7-2
j_call: TRBJ1-1
cdr3_nt: TGTGCCAGCAGTAGGGACTTGAACACTGAAGCTTTCTTT
cdr3_aa: CASSRDLNTEAFF

clone_size: .
d_call: .
v_call: TRBV11-2
j_call: TRBJ1-1
cdr3_nt: TGTGCCAGCAGCCGGACACCAATTAACACTGAAGCTTTCTTT
cdr3_aa: CASSRTPINTEAFF

clone_size: .
d_call: .
v_call: TRBV19
j_call: TRBJ1-5
cdr3_nt: TGTGCCAGTAGTATCGAGGCTGTCAGAAATCAGCCCCAGCATTTT
cdr3_aa: CASSIEAVRNQPQHF

clone_size: .
d_call: .
v_call: TRBV15
j_call: TRBJ1-5
cdr3_nt: TGTGCCACCAGCAGTGGGGCCTACAGGGTTAGGCGTCAGCCCCAGCATTTT
cdr3_aa: CATSSGAYRVRRQPQHF

clone_size: .
d_call: .
v_call: TRBV27
j_call: TRBJ1-2
cdr3_nt: TGTGCCAGCAGTTTATCGTGGGGCAGGCTCTATGGCTACACCTTC
cdr3_aa: CASSLSWGRLYGYTF

clone_size: .
d_call: .
v_call: TRBV27
j_call: TRBJ2-3
cdr3_nt: TGTGCCAGCAGTCCCTATCCCCTAAAGACTAGCACAGATACGCAGTATTTT
cdr3_aa: CASSPYPLKTSTDTQYF

clone_size: .
d_call: .
v_call: TRBV11-2
j_call: TRBJ1-1
cdr3_nt: TGTGCCAGCAGCTTAGATATGAACACTGAAGCTTTCTTT
cdr3_aa: CASSLDMNTEAFF